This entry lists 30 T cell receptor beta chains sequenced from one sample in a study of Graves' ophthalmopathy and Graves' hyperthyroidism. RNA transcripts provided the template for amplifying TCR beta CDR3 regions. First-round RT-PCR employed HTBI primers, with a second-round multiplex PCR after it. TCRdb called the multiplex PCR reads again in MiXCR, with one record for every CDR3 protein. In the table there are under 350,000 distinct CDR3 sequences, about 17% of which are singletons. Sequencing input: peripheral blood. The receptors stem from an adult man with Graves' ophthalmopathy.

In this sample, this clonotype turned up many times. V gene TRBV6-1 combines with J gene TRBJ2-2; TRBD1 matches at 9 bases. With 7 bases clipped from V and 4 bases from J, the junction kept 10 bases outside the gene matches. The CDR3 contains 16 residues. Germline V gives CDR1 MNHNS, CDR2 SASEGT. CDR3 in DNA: TGTGCCAGCACCCGAAAGTGGGACAGGGTCACCGGGGAGCTGTTTTTT. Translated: CASTRKWDRVTGELFF.

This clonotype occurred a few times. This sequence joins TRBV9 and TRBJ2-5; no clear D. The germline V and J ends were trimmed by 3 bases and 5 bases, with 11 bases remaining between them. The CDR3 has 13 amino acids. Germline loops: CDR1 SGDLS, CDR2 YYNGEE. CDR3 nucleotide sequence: TGTGCCAGCAGCGGGCTTTATGCGGAGACCCAGTACTTC. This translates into CASSGLYAETQYF.

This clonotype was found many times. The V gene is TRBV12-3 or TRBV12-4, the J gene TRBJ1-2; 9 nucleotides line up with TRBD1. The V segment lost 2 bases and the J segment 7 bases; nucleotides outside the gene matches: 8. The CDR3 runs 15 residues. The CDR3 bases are TGTGCCAGCAGTTTACGTATACAGGGGGCGTCTGGCTACACCTTC. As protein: CASSLRIQGASGYTF.

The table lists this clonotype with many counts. The CDR3 here is CSVEPAGRNTGELFF. The CDR3 region has the DNA TGCAGCGTTGAACCCGCAGGGAGGAACACCGGGGAGCTGTTTTTT. V is TRBV29-1 and J is TRBJ2-2; D may match TRBD1 or TRBD2 (5 bases each). Trimming left V 2 bases short and J 1 base short, with 11 bases between. This CDR3 is 15 amino acids long. Germline loops: CDR1 SQVTM, CDR2 ANQGSEA.

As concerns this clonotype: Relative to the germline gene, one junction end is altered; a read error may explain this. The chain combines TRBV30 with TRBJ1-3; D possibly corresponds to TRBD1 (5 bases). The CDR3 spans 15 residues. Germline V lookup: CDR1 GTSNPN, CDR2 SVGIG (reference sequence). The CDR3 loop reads CVWTTGGSAGNTIYF. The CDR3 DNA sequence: TGTGTCTGGACCACCGGGGGGTCCGCTGGAAACACCATATATTTT.

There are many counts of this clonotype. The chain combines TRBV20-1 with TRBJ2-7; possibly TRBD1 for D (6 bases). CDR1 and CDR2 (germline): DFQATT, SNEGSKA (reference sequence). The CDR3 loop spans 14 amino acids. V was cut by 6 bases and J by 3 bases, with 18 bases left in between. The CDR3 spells CSAETGHLNYEQYF. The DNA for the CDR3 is TGCAGTGCCGAGACAGGACACTTAAACTACGAGCAGTACTTC.

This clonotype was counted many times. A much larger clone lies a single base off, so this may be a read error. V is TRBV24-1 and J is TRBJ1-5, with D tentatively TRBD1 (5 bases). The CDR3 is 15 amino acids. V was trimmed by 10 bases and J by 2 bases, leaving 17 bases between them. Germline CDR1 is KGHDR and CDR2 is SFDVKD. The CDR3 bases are TGTGCCACAGGACGGGGGTTTGGGGGCAATCAGCCCCAGCATTTT. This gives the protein CATGRGFGGNQPQHF.

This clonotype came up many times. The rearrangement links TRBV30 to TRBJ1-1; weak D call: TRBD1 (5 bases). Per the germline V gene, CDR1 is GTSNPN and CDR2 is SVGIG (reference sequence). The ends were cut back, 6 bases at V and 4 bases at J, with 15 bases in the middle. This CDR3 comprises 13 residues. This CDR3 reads CACRKGRITEAFF. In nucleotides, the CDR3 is TGTGCCTGCCGAAAGGGGAGGATCACTGAAGCTTTCTTT.

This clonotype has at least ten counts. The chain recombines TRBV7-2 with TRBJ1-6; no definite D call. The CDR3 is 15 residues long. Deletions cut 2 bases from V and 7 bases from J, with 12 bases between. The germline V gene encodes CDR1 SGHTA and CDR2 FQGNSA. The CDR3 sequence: CASSLLSGPNSPLHF. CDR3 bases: TGTGCCAGCAGCTTACTCTCCGGGCCCAATTCACCCCTCCACTTT. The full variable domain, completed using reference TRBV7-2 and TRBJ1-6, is GAGVSQSPSNKVTEKGKDVELRCDPISGHTALYWYRQSLGQGLEFLIYFQGNSAPDKSGLPSDRFSAERTGGSVSTLTIQRTQQEDSAVYLCASSLLSGPNSPLHFGNGTRLTVT.

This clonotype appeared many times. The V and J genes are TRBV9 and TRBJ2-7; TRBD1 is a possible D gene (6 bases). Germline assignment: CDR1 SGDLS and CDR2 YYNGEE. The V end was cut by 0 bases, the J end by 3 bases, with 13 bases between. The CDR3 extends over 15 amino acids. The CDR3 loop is CASSVDGGRDYEQYF. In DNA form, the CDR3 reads TGTGCCAGCAGCGTAGATGGGGGCCGTGACTACGAGCAGTACTTC.

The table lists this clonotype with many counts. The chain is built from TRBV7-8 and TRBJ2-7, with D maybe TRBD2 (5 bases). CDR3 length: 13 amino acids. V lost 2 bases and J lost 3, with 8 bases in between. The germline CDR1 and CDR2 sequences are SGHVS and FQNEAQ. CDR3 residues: CASSLTGDYEQYF. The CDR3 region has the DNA TGTGCCAGCAGCTTAACCGGGGACTACGAGCAGTACTTC.

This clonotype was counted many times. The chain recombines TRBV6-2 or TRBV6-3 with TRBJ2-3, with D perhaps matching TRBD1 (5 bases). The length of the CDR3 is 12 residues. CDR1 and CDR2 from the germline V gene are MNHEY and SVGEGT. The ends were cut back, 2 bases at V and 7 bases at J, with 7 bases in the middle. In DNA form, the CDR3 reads TGTGCCAGCAGTTACCAGGGAAATACGCAGTATTTT. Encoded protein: CASSYQGNTQYF.

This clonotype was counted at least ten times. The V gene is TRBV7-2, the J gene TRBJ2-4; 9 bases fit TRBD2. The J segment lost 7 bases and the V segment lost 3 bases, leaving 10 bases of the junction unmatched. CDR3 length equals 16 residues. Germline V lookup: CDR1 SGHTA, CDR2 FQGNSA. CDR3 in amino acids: CASSLEKAGGRNIQYF. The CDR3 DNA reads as TGTGCCAGCAGCTTGGAGAAGGCGGGGGGGCGGAACATTCAGTACTTC. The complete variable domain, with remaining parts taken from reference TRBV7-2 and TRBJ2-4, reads GAGVSQSPSNKVTEKGKDVELRCDPISGHTALYWYRQSLGQGLEFLIYFQGNSAPDKSGLPSDRFSAERTGGSVSTLTIQRTQQEDSAVYLCASSLEKAGGRNIQYFGAGTRLSVL.

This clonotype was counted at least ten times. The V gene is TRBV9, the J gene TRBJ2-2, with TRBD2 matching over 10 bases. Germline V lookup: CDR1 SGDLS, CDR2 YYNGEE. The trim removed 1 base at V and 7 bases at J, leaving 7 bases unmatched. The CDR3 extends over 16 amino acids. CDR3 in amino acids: CASSVSSSGSYGELFF. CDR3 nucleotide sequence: TGTGCCAGCAGCGTAAGCTCTAGCGGGAGTTACGGGGAGCTGTTTTTT.

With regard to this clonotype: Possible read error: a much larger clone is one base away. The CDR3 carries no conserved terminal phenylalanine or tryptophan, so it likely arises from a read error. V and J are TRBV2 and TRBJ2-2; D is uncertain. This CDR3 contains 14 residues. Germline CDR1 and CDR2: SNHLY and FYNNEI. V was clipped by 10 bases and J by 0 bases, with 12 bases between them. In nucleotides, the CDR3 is TGTGCCACCTTGGCACTATCGAACACCGGGGAGCTGTTTTTA. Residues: CATLALSNTGELFL.

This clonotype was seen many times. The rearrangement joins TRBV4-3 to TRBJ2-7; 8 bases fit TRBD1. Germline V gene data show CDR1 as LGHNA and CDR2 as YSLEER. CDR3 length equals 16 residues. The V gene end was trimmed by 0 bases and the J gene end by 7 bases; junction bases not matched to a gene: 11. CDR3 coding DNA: TGCGCCAGCAGCCAAGATTTGGGGACAGGACGGAGGGAGCAGTACTTC. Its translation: CASSQDLGTGRREQYF.

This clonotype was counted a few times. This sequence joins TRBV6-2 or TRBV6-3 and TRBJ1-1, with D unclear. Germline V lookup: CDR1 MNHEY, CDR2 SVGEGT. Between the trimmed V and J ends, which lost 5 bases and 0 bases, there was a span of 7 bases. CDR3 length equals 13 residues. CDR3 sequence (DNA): TGTGCCAGCAGTCATGGGGTGAACACTGAAGCTTTCTTT. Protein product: CASSHGVNTEAFF.

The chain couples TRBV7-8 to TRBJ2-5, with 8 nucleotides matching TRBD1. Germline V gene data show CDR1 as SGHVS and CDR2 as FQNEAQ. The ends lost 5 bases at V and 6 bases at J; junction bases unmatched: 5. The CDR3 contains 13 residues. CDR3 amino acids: CASSGQGWQTQYF. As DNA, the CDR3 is TGTGCCAGCAGCGGACAGGGTTGGCAGACCCAGTACTTC.

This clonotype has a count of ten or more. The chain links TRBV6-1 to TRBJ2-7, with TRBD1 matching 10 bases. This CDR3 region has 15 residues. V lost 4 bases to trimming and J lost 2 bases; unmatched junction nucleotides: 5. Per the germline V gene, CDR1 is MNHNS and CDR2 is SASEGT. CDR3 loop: CASSGDRGPTYEQYF. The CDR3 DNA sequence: TGTGCCAGCAGTGGGGACAGGGGACCTACCTACGAGCAGTACTTC.

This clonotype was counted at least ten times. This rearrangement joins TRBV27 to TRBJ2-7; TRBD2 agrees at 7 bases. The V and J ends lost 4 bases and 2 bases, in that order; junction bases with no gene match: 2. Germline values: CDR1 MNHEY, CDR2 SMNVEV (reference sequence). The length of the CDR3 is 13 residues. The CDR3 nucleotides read TGTGCCAGCAGTTCCGGGACTACCTACGAGCAGTACTTC. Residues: CASSSGTTYEQYF.

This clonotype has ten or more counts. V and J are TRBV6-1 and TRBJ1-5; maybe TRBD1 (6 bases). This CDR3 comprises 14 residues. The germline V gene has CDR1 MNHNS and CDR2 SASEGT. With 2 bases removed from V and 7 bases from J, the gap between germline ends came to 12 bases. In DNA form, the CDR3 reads TGTGCCAGCAGTGAATTTACAGGGAGCCAGCCCCAGCATTTT. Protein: CASSEFTGSQPQHF.

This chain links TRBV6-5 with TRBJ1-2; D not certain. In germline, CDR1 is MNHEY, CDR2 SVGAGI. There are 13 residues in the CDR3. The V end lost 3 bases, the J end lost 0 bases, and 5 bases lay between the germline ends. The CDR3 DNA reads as TGTGCCAGCAGTTATGGGACTAACTATGGCTACACCTTC. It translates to CASSYGTNYGYTF.

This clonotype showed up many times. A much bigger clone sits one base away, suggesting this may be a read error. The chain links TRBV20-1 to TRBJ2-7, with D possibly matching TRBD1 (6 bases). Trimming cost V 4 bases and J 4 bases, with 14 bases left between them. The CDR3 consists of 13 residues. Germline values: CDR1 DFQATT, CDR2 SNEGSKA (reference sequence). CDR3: CSATKRTEYEQYF. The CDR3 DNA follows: TGCAGTGCTACCAAAAGGACAGAATACGAGCAGTACTTC.

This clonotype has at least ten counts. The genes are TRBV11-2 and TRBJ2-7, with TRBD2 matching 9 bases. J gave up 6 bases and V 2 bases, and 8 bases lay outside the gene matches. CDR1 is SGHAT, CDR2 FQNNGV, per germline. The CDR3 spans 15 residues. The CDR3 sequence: CASSLISGRSAEQYF. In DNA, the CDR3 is TGTGCCAGCAGCTTAATTAGCGGGAGATCTGCCGAGCAGTACTTC. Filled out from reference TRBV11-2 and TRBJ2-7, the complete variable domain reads EAGVAQSPRYKIIEKRQSVAFWCNPISGHATLYWYQQILGQGPKLLIQFQNNGVVDDSQLPKDRFSAERLKGVDSTLKIQPAKLEDSAVYLCASSLISGRSAEQYFGPGTRLTVT.

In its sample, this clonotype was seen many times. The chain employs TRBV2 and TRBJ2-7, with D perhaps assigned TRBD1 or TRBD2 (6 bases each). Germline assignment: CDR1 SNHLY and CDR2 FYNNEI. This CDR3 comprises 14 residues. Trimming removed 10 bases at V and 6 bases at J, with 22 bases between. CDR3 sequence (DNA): TGTGCCACCGAGGGGGGATCACTTAGTCGCGAGCAGTACTTC. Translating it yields CATEGGSLSREQYF. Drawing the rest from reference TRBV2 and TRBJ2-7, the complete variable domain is EPEVTQTPSHQVTQMGQEVILRCVPISNHLYFYWYRQILGQKVEFLVSFYNNEISEKSEIFDDQFSVERPDGSNFTLKIRSTKLEDSAMYFCATEGGSLSREQYFGPGTRLTVT.

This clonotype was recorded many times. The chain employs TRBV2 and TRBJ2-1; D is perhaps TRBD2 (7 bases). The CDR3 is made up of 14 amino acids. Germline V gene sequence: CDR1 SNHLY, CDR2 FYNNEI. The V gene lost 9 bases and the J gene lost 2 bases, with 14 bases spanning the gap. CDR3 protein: CASGGGGAYNEQFF. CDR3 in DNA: TGTGCCAGTGGGGGCGGGGGCGCCTACAATGAGCAGTTCTTC.

In DNA form, the CDR3 reads TGTGCCAGCACCCTACGTGGGGGATACACTGAAGCTTTCTTT. Translated, it gives CASTLRGGYTEAFF. This chain links TRBV6-2 or TRBV6-3 with TRBJ1-1, with D possibly TRBD1 on 5 matching bases. CDR1 MNHEY and CDR2 SVGEGT come from the germline V gene. The CDR3 contains 14 residues. V lost 7 bases and J 3 bases, leaving 15 bases between the germline ends.

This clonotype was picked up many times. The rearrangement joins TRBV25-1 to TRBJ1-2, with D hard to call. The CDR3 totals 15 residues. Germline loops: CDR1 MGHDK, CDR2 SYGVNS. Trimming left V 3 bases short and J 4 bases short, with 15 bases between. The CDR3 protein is CASSDRAGEVYGYTF. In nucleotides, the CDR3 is TGTGCCAGCAGTGATCGGGCCGGGGAGGTCTATGGCTACACCTTC.

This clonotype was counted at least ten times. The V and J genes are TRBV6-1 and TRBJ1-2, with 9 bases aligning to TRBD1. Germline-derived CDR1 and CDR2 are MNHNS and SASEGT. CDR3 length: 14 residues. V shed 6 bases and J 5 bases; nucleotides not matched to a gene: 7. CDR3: CASRKTGGQYGYTF. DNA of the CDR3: TGTGCCAGCAGGAAGACAGGGGGGCAATATGGCTACACCTTC.

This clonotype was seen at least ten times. CDR3 nucleotides: TGTGCCAGCAGGATACAACAGGGGCGGGCCTATGGCTACACCTTC. Protein product: CASRIQQGRAYGYTF. This chain links TRBV28 with TRBJ1-2; 7 nucleotides align to TRBD1. The CDR3 contains 15 residues. Germline lookup yields CDR1 MDHEN and CDR2 SYDVKM. Trimming took 6 bases from V and 4 from J; bases not matched to a gene: 11.